These 28 T cell receptor beta chains came from one sample sequenced in a study of CD4 T cells in relation to SARS-CoV-2 and coronaviruses. CD4+ T cells from unexposed donors were obtained before the COVID-19 pandemic (2011-2018). Isolation of CD4+ T cells took place after approximately 10 days in culture. These receptors are not linked to any known antigen. Measured with immunoSEQ multiplex PCR; TCRdb has only the in-frame clones, and not every one. The sample yields 8,500 to 13,000 clones, roughly 84% seen once. Sequenced sample: CD4+ T cells from PBMCs, cultured in vitro. Every receptor here comes from a human donor in good health.

V usage is TRBV18 and J usage is TRBJ2-7, with TRBD2 identical over 14 bases. V trimming: 0 bases; J trimming: 2 bases; junction bases outside the gene matches: 3. Germline assignment: CDR1 KGHSH and CDR2 LQKENI. CDR3 length: 17 amino acids. CDR3 nucleotides: TGTGCCAGCTCACCACCTACGACTAGCGGGAGGGCCTACGAGCAGTACTTC. Translation gives CASSPPTTSGRAYEQYF.

CDR3 loop: CASSDGRPDYGYTF. In DNA form, the CDR3 reads TGTGCCAGCAGCGATGGTCGTCCTGACTATGGCTACACCTTC. The chain couples TRBV9 to TRBJ1-2; D uncertain. Deletions cut 3 bases from V and 3 bases from J, with 12 bases between. This CDR3 contains 14 residues. From germline, CDR1 is SGDLS and CDR2 YYNGEE.

The chain employs TRBV6-2 or TRBV6-3 and TRBJ2-5, with 7 bases that match TRBD1. The trim removed 4 bases at V and 7 bases at J, leaving 12 bases unmatched. Germline assignment: CDR1 MNHEY and CDR2 SVGEGT. The CDR3 consists of 15 residues. CDR3 protein: CASSFRDGAGGTQYF. The CDR3 bases are TGTGCCAGCAGTTTCCGGGACGGGGCAGGGGGGACCCAGTACTTC.

The chain uses TRBV7-9 and TRBJ2-3; 9 bases line up with TRBD2. Germline CDR1 is SEHNR and CDR2 is FQNEAQ (reference sequence). Germline trimming cut 6 bases from V and 4 bases from J; bases unmatched to any gene: 14. This CDR3 has 17 amino acids. The CDR3 nucleotides are TGTGCCAGCAGACCAACTCCAAGGGGCGGGGGGGCAGATACGCAGTATTTT. This codes for CASRPTPRGGGADTQYF.

This clone was observed a few times. The chain employs TRBV30 and TRBJ1-4; D uncertain. Per the germline V gene, CDR1 is GTSNPN and CDR2 is SVGIG (reference sequence). The V and J ends lost 0 bases and 8 bases respectively, with 4 bases between them. CDR3 size: 11 residues. CDR3 coding DNA: TGTGCCTGGAGTGTACAGGAAAAACTGTTTTTT. Protein sequence: CAWSVQEKLFF.

This chain connects TRBV7-2 to TRBJ1-4; 8 bases are a match to TRBD1. The CDR3 has 15 residues. Germline loops: CDR1 SGHTA, CDR2 FQGNSA. Trimming took 5 bases from V and 3 from J; bases not matched to a gene: 5. Here the CDR3 reads CASSTQTGANEKLFF. CDR3 coding DNA: TGTGCCAGCAGCACTCAGACAGGGGCTAATGAAAAACTGTTTTTT.

For this clone: Other DNA sequences of this sample code for an identical CDR3. The chain recombines TRBV10-3 with TRBJ1-2, with D possibly matching TRBD1 (6 bases). Germline CDR1 reads ENHRY; CDR2 reads SYGVKD. Trimming shortened V by 6 bases and J by 1 base, and 15 bases separated the two germline ends. CDR3 size: 15 residues. The CDR3 region has the DNA TGTGCCATCAGCCAGTCAGGGGAGGGTAACTATGGCTACACCTTC. The encoded protein is CAISQSGEGNYGYTF.

The chain uses TRBV29-1 and TRBJ1-1; 7 nucleotides align to TRBD1. This CDR3 comprises 14 residues. With V trimmed by 1 base and J by 1 base, 3 bases remained unmatched. From germline, CDR1 is SQVTM and CDR2 ANQGSEA. CDR3: CSVEGNRGNTEAFF. CDR3 nucleotide sequence: TGCAGCGTTGAAGGCAACAGGGGGAACACTGAAGCTTTCTTT.

This chain uses TRBV2 with TRBJ2-7; tentative D call: TRBD1 (6 bases). This CDR3 has 14 amino acids. Trimming pared 8 bases from V and 3 bases from J, leaving 17 bases between. Looked up from germline, CDR1 is SNHLY and CDR2 is FYNNEI. For the CDR3, the DNA is TGTGCCAGCCATAAGGGTGGGGGCCTCTACGAGCAGTACTTC. As protein: CASHKGGGLYEQYF.

V usage is TRBV6-1 and J usage is TRBJ1-2, with D uncertain. Germline-derived CDR1 and CDR2 are MNHNS and SASEGT. V was trimmed by 0 bases and J by 6 bases, leaving 8 bases between them. The CDR3 extends over 13 amino acids. As DNA, the CDR3 is TGTGCCAGCAGTGAAGCTTTCAACGATGGCTACACCTTC. Protein product: CASSEAFNDGYTF.

This clone occurred a few times. The rearrangement links TRBV20-1 to TRBJ1-1; D is possibly TRBD1 (5 bases). Trimming took off 6 bases at V and 6 bases at J, with 11 bases between the two ends. The germline V gene has CDR1 DFQATT and CDR2 SNEGSKA (reference sequence). The CDR3 consists of 11 residues. CDR3 loop: CSAPQGAEAFF. The CDR3 nucleotides read TGCAGTGCCCCGCAGGGAGCTGAAGCTTTCTTT.

The V call is TRBV7-2, the J call TRBJ1-2; possibly TRBD1 for D (6 bases). The germline CDR1 and CDR2 sequences are SGHTA and FQGNSA. Trimming left V 5 bases short and J 8 bases short, with 15 bases between. The CDR3 consists of 13 residues. The CDR3 sequence: CASSLGHGQGYTF. CDR3 nucleotide sequence: TGTGCCAGCAGCCTGGGACACGGACAAGGCTACACCTTC.

V usage is TRBV19 and J usage is TRBJ1-1, with D possibly TRBD1 on 6 matching bases. V lost 8 bases, J lost 0 bases, and 13 bases lay in between. This CDR3 is built from 14 residues. Germline-derived CDR1 and CDR2 are LNHDA and SQIVND (reference sequence). In DNA form, the CDR3 reads TGTGCCAGTCACTCTGGGGGGCTGAACACTGAAGCTTTCTTT. It encodes CASHSGGLNTEAFF.

The chain joins TRBV7-2 to TRBJ2-2; 8 bases are shared with TRBD1. This CDR3 is 15 amino acids long. V lost 6 bases, J lost 6 bases, and 9 bases stayed unmatched. Germline CDR1 SGHTA, CDR2 FQGNSA. CDR3 DNA: TGTGCCAGCAGTACCCGGACAGGGCAATCCGGGGAGCTGTTTTTT. It is translated as CASSTRTGQSGELFF.

The count of this clone is one. The genes are TRBV27 and TRBJ2-5; D is perhaps TRBD1 (5 bases). CDR1 and CDR2 from the germline V gene are MNHEY and SMNVEV (reference sequence). The CDR3 loop spans 14 amino acids. Trimming removed 3 bases at V and 1 base at J, with 9 bases between. Written as DNA, the CDR3 is TGTGCCAGCAGTTTCACGACAGCCCAAGAGACCCAGTACTTC. Translating gives CASSFTTAQETQYF.

The gene calls are TRBV28 and TRBJ1-4; TRBD1 aligns across 11 bases. This CDR3 comprises 16 residues. Trimming at V came to 5 bases and at J to 7 bases, leaving 9 bases not matched to a gene. CDR1 is MDHEN and CDR2 is SYDVKM in the germline V gene. This CDR3 is CASSGQGAPKREKLFF. CDR3 DNA: TGTGCCAGCAGTGGACAGGGGGCGCCGAAGCGTGAAAAACTGTTTTTT.

The CDR3 here is CSVEDSGSVKNIQYF. CDR3 coding DNA: TGCAGCGTTGAAGATAGTGGTTCGGTCAAAAACATTCAGTACTTC. The genes are TRBV29-1 and TRBJ2-4; no clear D gene. Germline assignment: CDR1 SQVTM and CDR2 ANQGSEA. V lost 0 bases to trimming and J lost 3 bases, with 12 bases between them. The CDR3 totals 15 residues.

This chain links TRBV5-1 with TRBJ1-3; no firm D call. The CDR3 contains 13 residues. Per germline, CDR1 SGHRS and CDR2 YFSETQ. The V and J ends lost 5 bases and 1 base respectively, with 7 bases between them. CDR3 nucleotides: TGCGCCAGCAGAGCGACTTCTGGAAACACCATATATTTT. Protein: CASRATSGNTIYF.

This clone was found a few times. The chain combines TRBV19 with TRBJ2-1; 9 positions agree with TRBD2. V trimming: 3 bases; J trimming: 3 bases; junction bases outside the gene matches: 9. The V gene's germline CDR1 is LNHDA and CDR2 SQIVND (reference sequence). This CDR3 comprises 17 residues. CDR3 amino acids: CASSIGSGRTYYNEQFF. DNA for the CDR3: TGTGCCAGTAGTATTGGGAGCGGGAGGACCTACTACAATGAGCAGTTCTTC.

V usage is TRBV4-3 and J usage is TRBJ2-1; perhaps TRBD2 as D (5 bases). CDR1 is LGHNA and CDR2 is YSLEER in the germline V gene. Trimming took 1 base from V and 7 from J, leaving 11 bases between them. This CDR3 spans 14 amino acids. CDR3 nucleotide sequence: TGCGCCAGCAGCCAAGGGAGCAGGACTAATGAGCAGTTCTTC. Residues: CASSQGSRTNEQFF.

The chain uses TRBV4-3 and TRBJ2-7; a weak D match, TRBD2 (5 bases). The CDR3 contains 15 residues. The ends were cut back, 0 bases at V and 2 bases at J, with 11 bases in the middle. Germline V CDR1 and CDR2: LGHNA, YSLEER. The CDR3, as DNA: TGCGCCAGCAGCCAAGATCGGGGTAATGCCTACGAGCAGTACTTC. Residues: CASSQDRGNAYEQYF.

This clone showed up just once. The rearrangement joins TRBV13 to TRBJ1-4; D not certain. Trimming left V 4 bases short and J 0 bases short, with 3 bases between. CDR3 length: 13 residues. Germline CDR1 and CDR2: PRHDT and FYEKMQ (reference sequence). The CDR3 loop is CASSSTTNEKLFF. The CDR3 bases are TGTGCCAGCAGCTCTACAACTAATGAAAAACTGTTTTTT.

V gene TRBV6-1 combines with J gene TRBJ1-5; D is perhaps TRBD1 (5 bases). CDR3 length: 17 residues. Trimming shortened V by 1 base and J by 0 bases, and 13 bases separated the two germline ends. CDR1 and CDR2 (germline): MNHNS, SASEGT. The DNA for the CDR3 is TGTGCCAGCAGTGAAGTAGACAGAGTATATAGCAATCAGCCCCAGCATTTT. It translates to CASSEVDRVYSNQPQHF.

The CDR3 here is CSASDPRVEETQYF. DNA of the CDR3: TGCAGTGCTAGTGATCCACGAGTTGAAGAGACCCAGTACTTC. The chain combines TRBV20-1 with TRBJ2-5, with no clear D. This CDR3 has 14 amino acids. Germline V gene lookup returns CDR1 DFQATT and CDR2 SNEGSKA (reference sequence). Trimming pared 3 bases from V and 3 bases from J, leaving 14 bases between.

This clone was seen only a few times. The CDR3, as DNA: TGTGCCAGCAGCCCGGGACTCTCCCCTGAGCTGTTTTTT. Its translation: CASSPGLSPELFF. The gene calls are TRBV7-3 and TRBJ2-2; perhaps TRBD2 as D (6 bases). Germline V CDR1 and CDR2: SGHTA, FQGTGA. Trimming pared 5 bases from V and 11 bases from J, leaving 15 bases between. The CDR3 consists of 13 residues.

This clone was observed a handful of times. The rearrangement uses TRBV12-3 or TRBV12-4 and TRBJ1-6, with D possibly TRBD1 on 5 matching bases. V was pared by 6 bases and J by 13 bases, with 10 bases between. This CDR3 spans 11 amino acids. CDR3 sequence reads: CASSPGGPLHF. Here the CDR3 DNA reads TGTGCCAGCAGCCCTGGGGGTCCCCTCCACTTT.

The chain joins TRBV7-2 to TRBJ2-3; D not resolved. CDR1 is SGHTA, CDR2 FQGNSA, per germline. Trimming pared 2 bases from V and 7 bases from J, leaving 7 bases between. CDR3 length: 12 amino acids. The CDR3 reads CASSLHRNTQYF. The CDR3 region has the DNA TGTGCCAGCAGCTTACACCGTAATACGCAGTATTTT.

The chain links TRBV19 to TRBJ2-1, with 9 nucleotides matching TRBD2. The CDR3 runs to 15 residues. Germline trimming cut 2 bases from V and 6 bases from J; bases unmatched to any gene: 5. The germline V gene encodes CDR1 LNHDA and CDR2 SQIVND (reference sequence). Written as DNA, the CDR3 is TGTGCCAGTAGTATAAGTAGCGGGAGAACCAATGAGCAGTTCTTC. Protein product: CASSISSGRTNEQFF.